A selection of T cell receptor beta chains follows, all from one sample in a study of blood T cell repertoires in COVID-19. Repertoires were generated with immunoSEQ multiplex PCR, while TCRdb's copy carries only in-frame clones and drops some. The sample includes about 69,000 clones, approximately 79% of them seen just once. The sample taken for sequencing was peripheral blood. The receptors originated from a man aged 55 to 69 with acute or convalescent COVID-19. CDR3s include the opening cysteine and the closing phenylalanine or tryptophan. A D gene is named only where the DNA matches it firmly. Expanded clones get a size class; other rows say once, few or many, or leave the size out.

TRBV18,TRBD1,TRBJ2-5,NA,CASSPDRAAETQYF,TGTGCCAGCTCACCCGACAGGGCGGCGGAGACCCAGTACTTC
TRBV15,NA,TRBJ2-7,once,CATSRGQASHNYEQYF,TGTGCCACCAGCAGAGGACAGGCTTCCCACAACTACGAGCAGTACTTC
TRBV30,NA,TRBJ1-2,NA,CAWSVTGGNNYGYTF,TGTGCCTGGAGTGTAACTGGAGGGAACAACTATGGCTACACCTTC
TRBV6-5,NA,TRBJ2-2,few,CASSYSTRATGELFF,TGTGCCAGCAGTTACTCGACCAGGGCCACCGGGGAGCTGTTTTTT
TRBV7-2,NA,TRBJ1-2,NA,CASSPTIHYYGYTF,TGTGCCAGCAGCCCGACAATCCACTACTATGGCTACACCTTC
TRBV5-6,TRBD2,TRBJ2-7,NA,CASSGTSGYEQYF,TGTGCCAGCAGCGGGACTAGCGGCTACGAGCAGTACTTC
TRBV10-3,TRBD2,TRBJ2-1,NA,CAISPSTSGGADEQFF,TGTGCCATCAGTCCCTCGACTAGCGGGGGGGCCGATGAGCAGTTCTTC
TRBV4-3,TRBD1,TRBJ1-4,NA,CASRRSGTGSEKLFF,TGCGCCAGCAGACGATCCGGGACAGGGAGTGAAAAACTGTTTTTT
TRBV24-1,NA,TRBJ2-5,NA,CATSVPGQETQYF,TGTGCCACCAGTGTGCCGGGACAAGAGACCCAGTACTTC
TRBV24-1,NA,TRBJ2-6,NA,CATSDRGRGSLSGANVLTF,TGTGCCACCAGTGATCGGGGCAGGGGATCTCTATCTGGGGCCAACGTCCTGACTTTC
TRBV28,NA,TRBJ1-1,NA,CASRVGNMNTEAFF,TGTGCCAGCAGGGTCGGGAATATGAACACTGAAGCTTTCTTT
TRBV5-5,NA,TRBJ1-6,NA,CASSLSLSYNSPLHF,TGTGCCAGCAGCTTATCCCTCTCCTATAATTCACCCCTCCACTTT
TRBV7-9,NA,TRBJ2-7,NA,CASSLRGEGTYEQYF,TGTGCCAGCAGCTTACGGGGTGAGGGTACCTACGAGCAGTACTTC
TRBV15,TRBD1,TRBJ2-7,NA,CATSSAGTGVEQYF,TGTGCCACCAGCAGCGCCGGGACAGGGGTCGAGCAGTACTTC
TRBV7-2,TRBD2,TRBJ2-3,once,CASSLGVAGGHTDTQYF,TGTGCCAGCAGCTTAGGGGTAGCGGGGGGGCACACAGATACGCAGTATTTT
TRBV7-8,NA,TRBJ1-2,NA,CASSPGDVYGYTF,TGTGCCAGCAGCCCCGGAGACGTCTATGGCTACACCTTC
TRBV11-2,TRBD1,TRBJ1-1,few,CASSQDRVRGTEAFF,TGTGCCAGCAGCCAGGACAGGGTTAGGGGCACTGAAGCTTTCTTT
TRBV18,TRBD1,TRBJ2-1,NA,CASSLSRQGGVGEQFF,TGTGCCAGCTCACTCTCTAGACAGGGTGGAGTAGGTGAGCAGTTCTTC